Given below is one T cell receptor (beta chain) in context. Generated by immunoSEQ multiplex PCR, the TCRdb table keeps only in-frame clones and is missing some. The repertoire holds more than 100,000 clones, with about 89% as singletons. The sample is drawn from a study of blood T cell repertoires in COVID-19. At the level of the study: Nucleic acid was either cDNA or gDNA, and it came from T cells, B-cell-depleted T cells, or PBMCs.

The CDR3 runs 20 residues. Germline CDR1 KGHSH, CDR2 LQKENI. Trimming left V 1 base short and J 0 bases short, with 23 bases between. The sequenced material came from peripheral blood. The source of this sequence is a woman aged 55-69 years with acute or convalescent COVID-19. The chain couples TRBV18 to TRBJ2-3; D perhaps matches TRBD2 (5 bases). CDR3 in DNA: TGTGCCAGCTCACCACTTTGGCCGGGGATCCCCGACTCTAGCACAGATACGCAGTATTTT. Encoded protein: CASSPLWPGIPDSSTDTQYF.